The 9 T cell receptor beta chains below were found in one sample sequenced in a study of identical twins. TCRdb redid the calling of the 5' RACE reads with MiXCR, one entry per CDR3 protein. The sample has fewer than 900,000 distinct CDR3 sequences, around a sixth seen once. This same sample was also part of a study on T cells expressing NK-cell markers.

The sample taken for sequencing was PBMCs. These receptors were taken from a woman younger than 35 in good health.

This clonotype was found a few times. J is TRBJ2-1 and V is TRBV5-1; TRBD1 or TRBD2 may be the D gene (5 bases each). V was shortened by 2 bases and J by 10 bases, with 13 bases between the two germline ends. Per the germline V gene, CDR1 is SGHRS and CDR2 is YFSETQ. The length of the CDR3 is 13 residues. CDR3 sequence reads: CASSFGGAEEQFF. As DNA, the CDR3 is TGCGCCAGCAGCTTTGGGGGAGCTGAAGAGCAGTTCTTC.

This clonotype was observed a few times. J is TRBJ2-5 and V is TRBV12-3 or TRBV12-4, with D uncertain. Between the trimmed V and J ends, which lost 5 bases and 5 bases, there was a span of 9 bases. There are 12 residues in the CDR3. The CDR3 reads CASSRVRETQYF. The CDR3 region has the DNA TGTGCCAGCAGTAGGGTGCGGGAGACCCAGTACTTC.

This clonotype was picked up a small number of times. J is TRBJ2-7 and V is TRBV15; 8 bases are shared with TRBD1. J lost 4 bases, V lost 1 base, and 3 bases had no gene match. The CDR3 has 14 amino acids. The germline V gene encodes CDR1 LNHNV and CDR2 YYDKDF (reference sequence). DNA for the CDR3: TGTGCCACCAGCAGAGGAGGGACAGGTTACGAGCAGTACTTC. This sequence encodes CATSRGGTGYEQYF.

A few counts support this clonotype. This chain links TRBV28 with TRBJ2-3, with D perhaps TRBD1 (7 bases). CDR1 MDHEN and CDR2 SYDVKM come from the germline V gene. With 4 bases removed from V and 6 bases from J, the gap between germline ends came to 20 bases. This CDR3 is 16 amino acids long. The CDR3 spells CASSSGGRGIRDTQYF. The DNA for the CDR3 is TGTGCCAGCAGTTCCGGGGGCAGGGGGATTAGGGATACGCAGTATTTT. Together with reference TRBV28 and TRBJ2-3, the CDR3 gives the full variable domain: DVKVTQSSRYLVKRTGEKVFLECVQDMDHENMFWYRQDPGLGLRLIYFSYDVKMKEKGDIPEGYSVSREKKERFSLILESASTNQTSMYLCASSSGGRGIRDTQYFGPGTRLTVL.

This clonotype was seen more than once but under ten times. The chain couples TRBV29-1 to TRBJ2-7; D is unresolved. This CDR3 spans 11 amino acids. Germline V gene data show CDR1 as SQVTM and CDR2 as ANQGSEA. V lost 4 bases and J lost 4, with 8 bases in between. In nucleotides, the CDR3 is TGCAGCGTTGGACTGCAGTACGAGCAGTACTTC. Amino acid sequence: CSVGLQYEQYF.

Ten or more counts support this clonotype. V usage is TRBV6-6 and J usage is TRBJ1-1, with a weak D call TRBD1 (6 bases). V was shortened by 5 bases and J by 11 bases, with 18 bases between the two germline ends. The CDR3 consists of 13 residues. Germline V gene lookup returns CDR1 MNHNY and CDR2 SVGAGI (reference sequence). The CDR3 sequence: CASSGSGAGWAFF. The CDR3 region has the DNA TGTGCCAGCAGTGGTTCAGGGGCTGGTTGGGCTTTCTTT.

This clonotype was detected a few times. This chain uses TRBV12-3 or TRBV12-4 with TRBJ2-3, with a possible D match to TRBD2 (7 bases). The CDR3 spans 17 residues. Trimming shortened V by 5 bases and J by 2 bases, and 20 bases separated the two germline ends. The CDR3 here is CASSPSRGGGLTDTQYF. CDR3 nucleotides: TGTGCCAGCAGTCCCTCGAGAGGGGGGGGCCTCACAGATACGCAGTATTTT.

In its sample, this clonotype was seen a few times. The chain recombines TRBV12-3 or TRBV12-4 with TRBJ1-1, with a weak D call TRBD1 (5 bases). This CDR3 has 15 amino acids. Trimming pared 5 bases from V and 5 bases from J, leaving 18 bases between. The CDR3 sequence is CASSTLQARGTEAFF. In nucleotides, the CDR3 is TGTGCCAGCAGTACTCTCCAGGCCCGGGGGACTGAAGCTTTCTTT.

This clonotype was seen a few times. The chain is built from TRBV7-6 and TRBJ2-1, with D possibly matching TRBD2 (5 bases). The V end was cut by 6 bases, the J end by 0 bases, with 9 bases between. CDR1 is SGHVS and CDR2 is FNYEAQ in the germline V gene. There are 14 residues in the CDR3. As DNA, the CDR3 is TGTGCCAGCAGTGTAACTAGCTCCTACAATGAGCAGTTCTTC. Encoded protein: CASSVTSSYNEQFF.